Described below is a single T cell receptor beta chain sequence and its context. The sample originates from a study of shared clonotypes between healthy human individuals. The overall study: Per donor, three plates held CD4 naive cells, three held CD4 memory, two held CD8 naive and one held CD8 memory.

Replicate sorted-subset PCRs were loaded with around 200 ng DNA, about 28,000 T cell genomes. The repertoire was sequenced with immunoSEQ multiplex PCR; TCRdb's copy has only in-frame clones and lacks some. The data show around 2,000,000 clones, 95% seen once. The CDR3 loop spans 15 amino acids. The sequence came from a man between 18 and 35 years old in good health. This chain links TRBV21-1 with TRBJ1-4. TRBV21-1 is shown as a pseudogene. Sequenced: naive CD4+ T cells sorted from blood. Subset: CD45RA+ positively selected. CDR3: CASSKAPYVPEKLFF. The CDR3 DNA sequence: TGTGCCAGCAGCAAAGCCCCCTACGTCCCTGAAAAACTGTTTTTT.